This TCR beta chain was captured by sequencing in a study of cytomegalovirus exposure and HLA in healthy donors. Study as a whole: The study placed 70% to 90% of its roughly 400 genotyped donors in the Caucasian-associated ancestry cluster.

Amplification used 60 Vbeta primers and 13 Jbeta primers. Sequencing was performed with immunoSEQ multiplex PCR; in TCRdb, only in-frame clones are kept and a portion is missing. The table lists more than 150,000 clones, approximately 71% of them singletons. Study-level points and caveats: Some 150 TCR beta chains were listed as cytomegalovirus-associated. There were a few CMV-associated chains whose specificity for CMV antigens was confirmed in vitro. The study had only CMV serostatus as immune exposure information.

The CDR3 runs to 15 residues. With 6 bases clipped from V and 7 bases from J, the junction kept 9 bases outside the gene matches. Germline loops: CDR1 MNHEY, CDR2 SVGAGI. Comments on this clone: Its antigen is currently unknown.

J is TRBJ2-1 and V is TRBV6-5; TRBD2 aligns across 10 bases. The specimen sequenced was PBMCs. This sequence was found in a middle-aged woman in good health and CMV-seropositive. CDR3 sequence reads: CASRPSGSQRNEQFF. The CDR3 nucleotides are TGTGCCAGCAGACCTAGCGGGAGCCAGAGGAATGAGCAGTTCTTC.